These T cell receptor beta chains were read from a single sample in a study of cytomegalovirus exposure and HLA in healthy donors. Profiled with immunoSEQ multiplex PCR; TCRdb holds only in-frame clones, not every one. The sample has about 84,000 clones, and its top ten clones hold about 0.6%. Sample: PBMCs. The receptors here all came from a man in his forties or fifties in good health and CMV-seronegative. Each CDR3 is given with its conserved first and last residue. D genes are given only for firm matches.

J: TRBJ1-6
D: TRBD1
V: TRBV10-3
CDR3: CAISRTGTYNSPLHF
DNA: TGTGCCATCAGCCGGACAGGGACTTATAATTCACCCCTCCACTTT

J: TRBJ2-1
D: TRBD1
V: TRBV4-1
CDR3: CASSLYTGTVSYNEQFF
DNA: TGCGCCAGCAGCCTGTACACCGGGACAGTATCCTACAATGAGCAGTTCTTC

J: TRBJ1-5
D: -
V: TRBV18
CDR3: CASSLGQLNSNQPQHF
DNA: TGTGCCAGCTCACTAGGACAGCTAAATAGCAATCAGCCCCAGCATTTT

J: TRBJ1-2
D: -
V: TRBV10-3
CDR3: CAIGGEDYGYTF
DNA: TGTGCCATCGGAGGGGAGGACTATGGCTACACCTTC

J: TRBJ2-3
D: -
V: TRBV6-1
CDR3: CASSHPSTDTQYF
DNA: TGTGCCAGCTCACATCCGAGCACAGATACGCAGTATTTT

J: TRBJ2-7
D: -
V: TRBV13
CDR3: CASSPTRGSYEQSF
DNA: TGTGCCAGCAGCCCGACTAGAGGGTCCTACGAGCAGTCCTTC

J: TRBJ1-4
D: -
V: TRBV5-1
CDR3: CASNLDVRVRREKLFF
DNA: TGCGCCAGCAACTTGGATGTCCGGGTGCGAAGGGAAAAACTGTTTTTT

J: TRBJ1-1
D: -
V: TRBV10-3
CDR3: CAISSSTGFDTEAFF
DNA: TGTGCCATCAGTTCTTCCACAGGGTTTGACACTGAAGCTTTCTTT

J: TRBJ2-7
D: TRBD1
V: TRBV25-1
CDR3: CASSEWGDRVDEQYF
DNA: TGTGCCAGCAGTGAATGGGGCGACAGGGTGGACGAGCAGTACTTC

J: TRBJ1-1
D: -
V: TRBV11-2
CDR3: CASSAQGALNTEAFF
DNA: TGTGCCAGCAGCGCACAGGGAGCCCTGAACACTGAAGCTTTCTTT

J: TRBJ2-7
D: -
V: TRBV28
CDR3: CASTRESGLQEQYF
DNA: TGTGCCAGCACCCGAGAGAGCGGACTACAAGAGCAGTACTTC

J: TRBJ2-2
D: -
V: TRBV11-2
CDR3: CASSSYPGQNTGELFF
DNA: TGTGCCAGCAGCTCCTACCCAGGACAGAACACCGGGGAGCTGTTTTTT

J: TRBJ2-7
D: -
V: TRBV6-1
CDR3: CASSDRGAPSYEQYF
DNA: TGTGCCAGCAGTGACAGGGGAGCCCCTTCCTACGAGCAGTACTTC

J: TRBJ2-5
D: TRBD2
V: TRBV7-2
CDR3: CASSLDRGGAEETQYF
DNA: TGTGCCAGCAGCTTAGATCGCGGGGGGGCGGAGGAGACCCAGTACTTC

J: TRBJ2-1
D: TRBD1
V: TRBV10-3
CDR3: CAISPDRDLYNEQFF
DNA: TGTGCCATCAGTCCGGACAGGGACCTCTACAATGAGCAGTTCTTC

J: TRBJ1-2
D: -
V: TRBV7-2
CDR3: CASSFRGGDGYTF
DNA: TGTGCCAGCAGCTTCCGGGGTGGGGATGGCTACACCTTC

J: TRBJ2-3
D: -
V: TRBV11-2
CDR3: CASSLVRDTQYF
DNA: TGTGCCAGCAGCTTAGTCAGAGATACGCAGTATTTT

J: TRBJ2-5
D: -
V: TRBV4-3
CDR3: CASSQEGPYRVGQETQYF
DNA: TGCGCCAGCAGCCAAGAGGGTCCCTACAGGGTGGGACAAGAGACCCAGTACTTC

J: TRBJ2-1
D: -
V: TRBV6-5
CDR3: CASSYPWQVQFF
DNA: TGTGCCAGCAGTTACCCTTGGCAGGTACAGTTCTTC

J: TRBJ2-3
D: TRBD2
V: TRBV10-3
CDR3: CAISEPSGTSTDTQYF
DNA: TGTGCCATCAGTGAACCAAGCGGGACTAGCACAGATACGCAGTATTTT

J: TRBJ2-5
D: -
V: TRBV19
CDR3: CASSRTGQETQYF
DNA: TGTGCCAGTAGTCGTACGGGCCAAGAGACCCAGTACTTC

J: TRBJ1-1
D: -
V: TRBV11-3
CDR3: CASSLHYGFGVDTEAFF
DNA: TGTGCCAGCAGCTTACACTATGGGTTTGGAGTGGACACTGAAGCTTTCTTT

J: TRBJ2-7
D: TRBD1
V: TRBV6-1
CDR3: CASSEPGQGSYEQYF
DNA: TGTGCCAGCAGTGAACCGGGACAGGGGTCGTACGAGCAGTACTTC

J: TRBJ1-2
D: TRBD1
V: TRBV5-1
CDR3: CASSLGADRAYGYTF
DNA: TGCGCCAGCAGCTTGGGAGCAGACAGGGCTTATGGCTACACCTTC

J: TRBJ2-1
D: TRBD2
V: TRBV14
CDR3: CASSRRRGEPYNEQFF
DNA: TGTGCCAGCAGCCGGCGTCGGGGGGAACCCTACAATGAGCAGTTCTTC

J: TRBJ1-6
D: TRBD1
V: TRBV30
CDR3: CAWSTGQRNYNSPLHF
DNA: TGTGCCTGGAGTACGGGACAGAGAAATTATAATTCACCCCTCCACTTT

J: TRBJ1-6
D: TRBD1
V: TRBV7-3
CDR3: CASSFGQGLNSPLHF
DNA: TGTGCCAGCAGCTTCGGACAGGGTTTGAATTCACCCCTCCACTTT

J: TRBJ1-5
D: -
V: TRBV18
CDR3: CASSPRSGGEPQHF
DNA: TGTGCCAGCTCACCAAGGTCCGGCGGTGAGCCCCAGCATTTT